Below are 16 T cell receptor beta chains sequenced from a single sample in a study of blood T cell repertoires in COVID-19. The data were produced by immunoSEQ multiplex PCR, yet TCRdb's version contains in-frame clones alone and is incomplete. In the table there are about 45,000 clones, roughly 89% of which are singletons. Sample: peripheral blood. The origin of the receptors is a human donor in a cohort sampled during active COVID-19.

This clone was seen a single time. CDR3 sequence (DNA): TGTGCCAGTAGTACGGCCGGCGGGTACGAGCAGTACTTC. Its protein product is CASSTAGGYEQYF. The chain combines TRBV19 with TRBJ2-7, with D possibly matching TRBD2 (5 bases). V was shortened by 4 bases and J by 4 bases, with 11 bases between the two germline ends. The germline V gene encodes CDR1 LNHDA and CDR2 SQIVND (reference sequence). The CDR3 totals 13 residues.

The chain links TRBV3-1 (or the pseudogene TRBV3-2) to TRBJ1-5, with 7 bases identical to TRBD1. The CDR3 totals 18 residues. Germline lookup yields CDR1 LGHDT and CDR2 YNNKEL (reference sequence). The V segment lost 1 base and the J segment 2 bases; nucleotides outside the gene matches: 11. The CDR3 nucleotides are TGTGCCAGCAGCCAAGCAGGGGGGATGTACGTTGGCAATCAGCCCCAGCATTTT. Its protein is CASSQAGGMYVGNQPQHF.

Comments on this clone: The conserved final phenylalanine or tryptophan is absent from the CDR3, which likely points to a read error. It is unclear where the CDR3 begins or ends on the DNA, so no DNA is shown, and the CDR3 is as TCRdb lists it. This chain uses TRBV11-3 with TRBJ2-7; whether TRBD1, the table's D call, matches the DNA was not checked. Looked up from germline, CDR1 is SGHNT and CDR2 is YENEEA. The CDR3 spans 8 residues, counting both ends. This chain's CDR3 is CASRGRGI.

The chain combines TRBV6-6 with TRBJ1-1; 8 bases are shared with TRBD1. Germline V CDR1 and CDR2: MNHNY, SVGAGI (reference sequence). The ends lost 5 bases at V and 3 bases at J; junction bases unmatched: 5. This CDR3 has 14 amino acids. The CDR3 DNA sequence: TGTGCCAGCAGTACAGGGACAGGTGACACTGAAGCTTTCTTT. This sequence encodes CASSTGTGDTEAFF.

The chain uses TRBV6-2 or TRBV6-3 and TRBJ1-3; no definite D call. Germline V lookup: CDR1 MNHEY, CDR2 SVGEGT. CDR3 length: 13 residues. V lost 2 bases and J 0 bases, leaving 2 bases between the germline ends. CDR3 sequence reads: CASSYRSGNTIYF. CDR3 DNA sequence: TGTGCCAGCAGTTACCGCTCTGGAAACACCATATATTTT.

The CDR3 sequence: CASSIARGSGNTIYF. The CDR3 DNA sequence: TGTGCCAGTAGTATAGCGCGGGGCTCTGGAAACACCATATATTTT. The V gene is TRBV19, the J gene TRBJ1-3; no clear D. The CDR3 is 15 amino acids. Germline V gene lookup returns CDR1 LNHDA and CDR2 SQIVND (reference sequence). V lost 1 base and J 0 bases, leaving 7 bases between the germline ends.

Concerning this clone: This same CDR3 is encoded by further DNA sequences in the sample. The chain combines TRBV7-2 with TRBJ2-7, with a tentative D call TRBD2 (6 bases). From germline, CDR1 is SGHTA and CDR2 FQGNSA. Trimming removed 1 base from V and 3 bases from J, with 13 bases in between. The CDR3 is made up of 15 amino acids. CDR3 sequence: CASSLGAGRSYEQYF. The CDR3 DNA reads TGTGCCAGCAGCTTAGGCGCGGGACGGAGCTACGAGCAGTACTTC.

This chain connects TRBV24-1 to TRBJ1-5; 8 positions match TRBD1. The CDR3 is made up of 15 amino acids. V gave up 4 bases and J gave up 2 bases; unmatched junction bases: 3. From germline, CDR1 is KGHDR and CDR2 SFDVKD. The CDR3 DNA is TGTGCCACCAGTGAACAGGGACAGGGCAATCAGCCCCAGCATTTT. Its protein product is CATSEQGQGNQPQHF.

The J gene is TRBJ2-3, the V gene TRBV6-6, with D possibly TRBD2 on 7 matching bases. The V gene's germline CDR1 is MNHNY and CDR2 SVGAGI (reference sequence). Trimming left V 5 bases short and J 2 bases short, with 11 bases between. The CDR3 extends over 14 amino acids. CDR3 loop: CASSPGGPTDTQYF. The CDR3 nucleotides are TGTGCCAGCAGTCCCGGGGGGCCCACAGATACGCAGTATTTT.

V gene TRBV19 combines with J gene TRBJ1-2; D not resolved. The CDR3 has 15 amino acids. The V gene lost 5 bases and the J gene lost 4 bases, with 17 bases spanning the gap. Germline V gene data show CDR1 as LNHDA and CDR2 as SQIVND (reference sequence). CDR3 bases: TGTGCCAGTAGTGAGAAAGGGAACGGACTCTATGGCTACACCTTC. This codes for CASSEKGNGLYGYTF.

The V and J genes are TRBV6-6 and TRBJ1-5, with 9 bases fitting TRBD1. The CDR3 covers 16 residues. The germline gives CDR1 MNHNY, CDR2 SVGAGI (reference sequence). V shed 0 bases and J 6 bases; nucleotides not matched to a gene: 6. The CDR3 sequence is CASSYSGTGRSQPQHF. CDR3 DNA: TGTGCCAGCAGTTACTCAGGGACAGGGAGGAGTCAGCCCCAGCATTTT.

The chain couples TRBV6-2 or TRBV6-3 to TRBJ1-5, with 7 bases that match TRBD1. This CDR3 is built from 20 residues. CDR1 is MNHEY, CDR2 SVGEGT, per germline. J lost 0 bases, V lost 4 bases, and 18 bases had no gene match. This CDR3 is CASSSDSITGQEYSNQPQHF. CDR3 nucleotide sequence: TGTGCCAGCAGTTCAGACTCGATAACCGGACAGGAGTATAGCAATCAGCCCCAGCATTTT.

The chain carries TRBV7-9 and TRBJ1-6, with TRBD1 identical over 7 bases. In germline, CDR1 is SEHNR, CDR2 FQNEAQ (reference sequence). The CDR3 is 16 residues long. Trimming at V came to 5 bases and at J to 7 bases, leaving 11 bases not matched to a gene. CDR3 loop: CASSQPVGQANSPLHF. CDR3 nucleotide sequence: TGTGCCAGCAGCCAACCCGTAGGACAGGCAAATTCACCCCTCCACTTT.

V gene TRBV6-2 or TRBV6-3 combines with J gene TRBJ1-2, with 9 positions matching TRBD1. The CDR3 length is 13 residues. With 5 bases clipped from V and 4 bases from J, the junction kept 2 bases outside the gene matches. The germline gives CDR1 MNHEY, CDR2 SVGEGT. This CDR3 reads CASSVQGAYGYTF. The DNA for the CDR3 is TGTGCCAGCAGTGTACAGGGGGCCTATGGCTACACCTTC.

This chain uses TRBV5-4 with TRBJ2-7; 7 positions agree with TRBD1. V dropped 4 bases and J dropped 0; count of bases not matched to a gene: 10. Germline CDR1 reads SGHNT; CDR2 reads YYREEE (reference sequence). CDR3 length: 16 residues. CDR3 bases: TGTGCCAGCAGCCCGGCCGGGACAGCCAACTCCTACGAGCAGTACTTC. Translating it yields CASSPAGTANSYEQYF.

This chain connects TRBV5-1 to TRBJ1-1; D possibly corresponds to TRBD1 (6 bases). V lost 2 bases to trimming and J lost 1 base, with 9 bases between them. This CDR3 comprises 14 residues. Looked up from germline, CDR1 is SGHRS and CDR2 is YFSETQ. The CDR3 sequence: CASSFTGKNTEAFF. The DNA of the CDR3 is TGCGCCAGCAGCTTTACAGGGAAGAACACTGAAGCTTTCTTT. The variable domain in full, with the rest retrieved from reference TRBV5-1 and TRBJ1-1, is KAGVTQTPRYLIKTRGQQVTLSCSPISGHRSVSWYQQTPGQGLQFLFEYFSETQRNKGNFPGRFSGRQFSNSRSEMNVSTLELGDSALYLCASSFTGKNTEAFFGQGTRLTVV.